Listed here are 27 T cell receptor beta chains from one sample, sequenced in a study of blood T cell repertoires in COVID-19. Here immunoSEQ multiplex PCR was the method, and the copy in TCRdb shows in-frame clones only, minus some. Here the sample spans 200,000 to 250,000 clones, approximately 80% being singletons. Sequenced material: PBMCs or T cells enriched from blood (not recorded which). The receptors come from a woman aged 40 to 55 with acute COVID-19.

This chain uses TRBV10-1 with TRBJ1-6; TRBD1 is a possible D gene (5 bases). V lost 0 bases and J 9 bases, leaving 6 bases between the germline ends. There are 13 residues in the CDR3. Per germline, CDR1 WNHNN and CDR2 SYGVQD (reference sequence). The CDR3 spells CASSESGVSPLHF. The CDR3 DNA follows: TGCGCCAGCAGTGAGTCAGGGGTTTCACCCCTCCACTTT.

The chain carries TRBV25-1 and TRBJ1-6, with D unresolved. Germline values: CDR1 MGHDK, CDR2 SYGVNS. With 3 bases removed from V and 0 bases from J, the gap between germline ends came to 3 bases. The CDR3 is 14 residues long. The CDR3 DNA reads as TGTGCCAGCAGTGACAGCTCCTATAATTCACCCCTCCACTTT. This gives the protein CASSDSSYNSPLHF. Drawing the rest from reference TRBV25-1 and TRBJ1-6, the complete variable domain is EADIYQTPRYLVIGTGKKITLECSQTMGHDKMYWYQQDPGMELHLIHYSYGVNSTEKGDLSSESTVSRIRTEHFPLTLESARPSHTSQYLCASSDSSYNSPLHFGNGTRLTVT.

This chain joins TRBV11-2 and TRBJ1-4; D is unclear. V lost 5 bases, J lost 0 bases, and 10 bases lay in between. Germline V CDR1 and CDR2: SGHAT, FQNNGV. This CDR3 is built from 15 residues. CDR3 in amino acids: CASSPSKSTNEKLFF. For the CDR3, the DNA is TGTGCCAGCAGCCCGAGTAAATCAACTAATGAAAAACTGTTTTTT.

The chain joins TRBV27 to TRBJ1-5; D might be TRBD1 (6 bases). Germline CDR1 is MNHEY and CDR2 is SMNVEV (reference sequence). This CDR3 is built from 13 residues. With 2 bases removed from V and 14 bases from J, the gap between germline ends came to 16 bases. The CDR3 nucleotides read TGTGCCAGCAGTTTAACAGGGCTCGGACCAGAGCATTTT. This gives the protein CASSLTGLGPEHF.

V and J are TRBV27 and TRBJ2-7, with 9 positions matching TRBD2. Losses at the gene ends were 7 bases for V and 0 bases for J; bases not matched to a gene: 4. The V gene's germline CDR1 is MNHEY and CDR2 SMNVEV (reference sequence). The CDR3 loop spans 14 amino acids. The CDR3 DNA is TGTGCCAGCAAGAGAGCGGGAGGCTCCTACGAGCAGTACTTC. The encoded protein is CASKRAGGSYEQYF.

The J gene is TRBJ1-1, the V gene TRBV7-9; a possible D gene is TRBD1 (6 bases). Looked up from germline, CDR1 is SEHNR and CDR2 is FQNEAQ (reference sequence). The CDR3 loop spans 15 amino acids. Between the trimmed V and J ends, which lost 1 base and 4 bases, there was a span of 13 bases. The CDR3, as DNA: TGTGCCAGCAGCTTAGTTAAGGGGGAGGGCACTGAAGCTTTCTTT. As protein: CASSLVKGEGTEAFF.

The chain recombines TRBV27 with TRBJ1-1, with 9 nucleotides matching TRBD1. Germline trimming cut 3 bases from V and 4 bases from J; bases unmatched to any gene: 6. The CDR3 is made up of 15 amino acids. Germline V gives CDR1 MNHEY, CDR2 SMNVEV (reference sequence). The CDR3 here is CASSLTGGGRTEAFF. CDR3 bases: TGTGCCAGCAGTTTGACAGGGGGGGGTCGCACTGAAGCTTTCTTT.

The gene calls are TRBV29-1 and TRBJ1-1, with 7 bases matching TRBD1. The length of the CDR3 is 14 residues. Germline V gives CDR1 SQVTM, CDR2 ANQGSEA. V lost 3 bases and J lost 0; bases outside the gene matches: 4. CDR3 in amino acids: CSVETGPMNTEAFF. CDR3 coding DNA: TGCAGCGTTGAGACAGGGCCTATGAACACTGAAGCTTTCTTT.

The CDR3 loop reads CASSFRVTEAFF. The CDR3 DNA follows: TGTGCCAGCAGTTTCAGGGTGACTGAAGCTTTCTTT. V usage is TRBV5-6 and J usage is TRBJ1-1; possible D gene TRBD1, 5 bases. Germline assignment: CDR1 SGHDT and CDR2 YYEEEE. This CDR3 is 12 amino acids long. V lost 5 bases and J lost 5, with 10 bases in between.

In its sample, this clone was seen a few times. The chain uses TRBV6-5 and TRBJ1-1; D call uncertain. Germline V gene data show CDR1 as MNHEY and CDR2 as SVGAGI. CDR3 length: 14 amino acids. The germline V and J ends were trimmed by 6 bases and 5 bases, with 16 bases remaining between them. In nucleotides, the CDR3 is TGTGCCAGCAGCCTCGGAGGAGGGTTGACTGAAGCTTTCTTT. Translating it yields CASSLGGGLTEAFF.

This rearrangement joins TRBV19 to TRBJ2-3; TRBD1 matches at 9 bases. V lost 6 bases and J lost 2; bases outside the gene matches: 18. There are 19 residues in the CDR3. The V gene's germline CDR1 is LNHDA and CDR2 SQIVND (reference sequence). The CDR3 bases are TGTGCCAGTAGCGGATCTCTAAGGGACAGGGTCTTTAACACAGATACGCAGTATTTT. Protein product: CASSGSLRDRVFNTDTQYF.

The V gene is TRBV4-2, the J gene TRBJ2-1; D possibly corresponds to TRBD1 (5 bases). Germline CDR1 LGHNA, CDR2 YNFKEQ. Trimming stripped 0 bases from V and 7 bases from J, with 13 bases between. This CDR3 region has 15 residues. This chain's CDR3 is CASSQDRFSGNEQFF. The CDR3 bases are TGTGCCAGCAGCCAAGATCGGTTCTCAGGGAATGAGCAGTTCTTC.

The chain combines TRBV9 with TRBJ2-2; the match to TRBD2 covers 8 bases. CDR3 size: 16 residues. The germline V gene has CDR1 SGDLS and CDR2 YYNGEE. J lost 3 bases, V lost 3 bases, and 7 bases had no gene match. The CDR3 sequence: CASSGKAGVYTGELFF. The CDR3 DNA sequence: TGTGCCAGCAGCGGCAAAGCGGGGGTCTACACCGGGGAGCTGTTTTTT.

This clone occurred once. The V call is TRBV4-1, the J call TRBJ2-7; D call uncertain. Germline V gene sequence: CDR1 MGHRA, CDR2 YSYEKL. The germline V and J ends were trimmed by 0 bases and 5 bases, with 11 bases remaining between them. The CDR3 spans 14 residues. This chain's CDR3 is CASSQDHSPNEQYF. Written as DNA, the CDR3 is TGCGCCAGCAGCCAAGATCACAGTCCGAACGAGCAGTACTTC.

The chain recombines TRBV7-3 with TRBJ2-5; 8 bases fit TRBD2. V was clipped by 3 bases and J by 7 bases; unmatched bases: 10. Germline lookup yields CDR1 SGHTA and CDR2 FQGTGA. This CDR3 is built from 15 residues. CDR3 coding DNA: TGTGCCAGCAGCTTCGGGGGGGACCACCTTGGGACCCAGTACTTC. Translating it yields CASSFGGDHLGTQYF.

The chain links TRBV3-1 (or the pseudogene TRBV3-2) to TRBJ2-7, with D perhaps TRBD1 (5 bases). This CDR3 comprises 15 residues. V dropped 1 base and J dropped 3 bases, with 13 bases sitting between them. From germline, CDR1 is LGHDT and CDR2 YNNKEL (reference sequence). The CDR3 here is CASSQGPRAYYEQYF. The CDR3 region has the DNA TGTGCCAGCAGCCAAGGTCCCAGGGCCTACTACGAGCAGTACTTC.

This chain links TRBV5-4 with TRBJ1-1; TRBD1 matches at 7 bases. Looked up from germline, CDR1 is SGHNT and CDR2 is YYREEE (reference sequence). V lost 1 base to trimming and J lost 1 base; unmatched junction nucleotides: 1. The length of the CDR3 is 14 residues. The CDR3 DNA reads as TGTGCCAGCAGCTTGAGGACAGGGAACACTGAAGCTTTCTTT. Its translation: CASSLRTGNTEAFF.

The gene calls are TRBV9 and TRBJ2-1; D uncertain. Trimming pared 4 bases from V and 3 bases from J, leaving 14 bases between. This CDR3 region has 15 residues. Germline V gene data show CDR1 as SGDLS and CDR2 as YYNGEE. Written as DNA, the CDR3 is TGTGCCAGCAGCCCGACTGAGACCGTCTACAATGAGCAGTTCTTC. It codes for CASSPTETVYNEQFF.

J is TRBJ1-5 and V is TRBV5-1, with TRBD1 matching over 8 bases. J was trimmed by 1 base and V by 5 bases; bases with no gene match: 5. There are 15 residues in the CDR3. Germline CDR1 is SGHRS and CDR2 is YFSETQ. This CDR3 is CASRTGTGSNQPQHF. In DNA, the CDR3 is TGCGCCAGCAGAACCGGGACAGGAAGCAATCAGCCCCAGCATTTT.

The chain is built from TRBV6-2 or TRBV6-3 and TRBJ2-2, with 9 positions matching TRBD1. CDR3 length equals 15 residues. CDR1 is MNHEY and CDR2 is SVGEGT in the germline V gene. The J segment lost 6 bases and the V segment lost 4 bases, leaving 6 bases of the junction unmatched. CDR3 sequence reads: CASSFRDRASGELFF. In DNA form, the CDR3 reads TGTGCCAGCAGTTTCCGGGACAGGGCGTCCGGGGAGCTGTTTTTT.

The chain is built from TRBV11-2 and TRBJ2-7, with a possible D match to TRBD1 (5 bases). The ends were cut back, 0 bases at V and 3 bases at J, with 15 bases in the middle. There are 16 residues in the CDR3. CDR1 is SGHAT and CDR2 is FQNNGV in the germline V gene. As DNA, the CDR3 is TGTGCCAGCAGCTTAGATGGGAAGGGGCGGTTCTACGAGCAGTACTTC. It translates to CASSLDGKGRFYEQYF.

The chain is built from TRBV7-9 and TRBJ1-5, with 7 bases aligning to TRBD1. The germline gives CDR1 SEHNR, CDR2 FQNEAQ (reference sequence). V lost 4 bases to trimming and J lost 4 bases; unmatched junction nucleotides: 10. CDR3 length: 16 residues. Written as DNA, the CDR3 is TGTGCCAGCAGCTCCTGGACAGGACGAAGGAATCAGCCCCAGCATTTT. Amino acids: CASSSWTGRRNQPQHF.

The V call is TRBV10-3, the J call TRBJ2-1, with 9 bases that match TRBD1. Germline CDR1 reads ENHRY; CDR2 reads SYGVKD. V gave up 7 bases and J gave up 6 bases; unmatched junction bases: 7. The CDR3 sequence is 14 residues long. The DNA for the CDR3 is TGTGCCATCAAAGGGACAGGGTCGGTCAATGAGCAGTTCTTC. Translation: CAIKGTGSVNEQFF.

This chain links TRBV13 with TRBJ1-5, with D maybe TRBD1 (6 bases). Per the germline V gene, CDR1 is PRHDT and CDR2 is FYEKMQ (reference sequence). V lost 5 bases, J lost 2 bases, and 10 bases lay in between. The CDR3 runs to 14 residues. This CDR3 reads CASSTHRGNQPQHF. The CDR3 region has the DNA TGTGCCAGCAGCACCCACAGGGGCAATCAGCCCCAGCATTTT.

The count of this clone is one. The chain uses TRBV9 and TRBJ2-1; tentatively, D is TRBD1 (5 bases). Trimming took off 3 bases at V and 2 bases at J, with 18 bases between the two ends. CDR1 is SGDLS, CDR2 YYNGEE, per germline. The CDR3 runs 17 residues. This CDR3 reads CASSADQGRWAYNEQFF. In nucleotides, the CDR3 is TGTGCCAGCAGCGCGGACCAGGGCAGGTGGGCCTACAATGAGCAGTTCTTC.

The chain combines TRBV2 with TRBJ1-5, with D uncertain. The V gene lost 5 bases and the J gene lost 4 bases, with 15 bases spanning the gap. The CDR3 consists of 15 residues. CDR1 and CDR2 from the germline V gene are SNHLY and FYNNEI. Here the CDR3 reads CASSQGWQINQPQHF. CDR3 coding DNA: TGTGCCAGCAGTCAAGGTTGGCAGATTAATCAGCCCCAGCATTTT.

The CDR3 here is CASSPWAGASSYNEQFF. CDR3 bases: TGTGCCAGCAGCCCGTGGGCGGGTGCTAGCTCCTACAATGAGCAGTTCTTC. The gene calls are TRBV7-8 and TRBJ2-1; a possible D gene is TRBD2 (5 bases). Per germline, CDR1 SGHVS and CDR2 FQNEAQ. V was clipped by 5 bases and J by 0 bases, with 17 bases between them. This CDR3 comprises 17 residues.